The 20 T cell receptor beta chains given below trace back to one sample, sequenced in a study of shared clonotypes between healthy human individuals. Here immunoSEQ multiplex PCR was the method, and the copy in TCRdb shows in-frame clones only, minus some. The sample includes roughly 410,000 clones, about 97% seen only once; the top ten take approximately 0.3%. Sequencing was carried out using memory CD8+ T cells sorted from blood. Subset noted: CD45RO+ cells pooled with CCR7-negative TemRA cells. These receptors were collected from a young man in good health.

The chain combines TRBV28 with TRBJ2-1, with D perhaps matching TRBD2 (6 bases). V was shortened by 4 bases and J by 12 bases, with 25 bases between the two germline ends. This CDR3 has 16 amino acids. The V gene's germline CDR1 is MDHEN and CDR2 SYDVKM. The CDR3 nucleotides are TGTGCCAGCAGTTCATCCGGCGGGACCTCCCTCTTGGGGCAGTTCTTC. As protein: CASSSSGGTSLLGQFF.

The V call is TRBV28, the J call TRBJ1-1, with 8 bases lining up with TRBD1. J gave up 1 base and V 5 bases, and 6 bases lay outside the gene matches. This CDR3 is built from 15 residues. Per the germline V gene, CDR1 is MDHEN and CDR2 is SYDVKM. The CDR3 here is CASSPYRGKNTEAFF. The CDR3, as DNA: TGTGCCAGCAGTCCCTACAGGGGGAAGAACACTGAAGCTTTCTTT.

CDR3 sequence: CASSDYYPLPEAFF. In DNA form, the CDR3 reads TGTGCCAGCAGTGACTACTACCCCTTGCCTGAAGCTTTCTTT. This chain uses TRBV2 with TRBJ1-1; D is uncertain. The CDR3 runs to 14 residues. Germline values: CDR1 SNHLY, CDR2 FYNNEI. Deletions cut 3 bases from V and 6 bases from J, with 14 bases between.

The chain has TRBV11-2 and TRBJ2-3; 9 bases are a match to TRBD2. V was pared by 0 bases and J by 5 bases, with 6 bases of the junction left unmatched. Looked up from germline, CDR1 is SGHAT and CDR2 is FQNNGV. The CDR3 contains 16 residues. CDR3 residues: CASSLDYSGRRDTQYF. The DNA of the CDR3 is TGTGCCAGCAGCTTAGACTATAGCGGGAGAAGAGATACGCAGTATTTT.

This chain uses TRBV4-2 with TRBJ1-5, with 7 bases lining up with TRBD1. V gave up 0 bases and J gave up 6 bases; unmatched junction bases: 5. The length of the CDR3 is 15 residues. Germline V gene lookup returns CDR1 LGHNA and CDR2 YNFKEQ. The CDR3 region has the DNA TGTGCCAGCAGCCAAGACGAGGGGGCCGGTCAGCCCCAGCATTTT. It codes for CASSQDEGAGQPQHF.

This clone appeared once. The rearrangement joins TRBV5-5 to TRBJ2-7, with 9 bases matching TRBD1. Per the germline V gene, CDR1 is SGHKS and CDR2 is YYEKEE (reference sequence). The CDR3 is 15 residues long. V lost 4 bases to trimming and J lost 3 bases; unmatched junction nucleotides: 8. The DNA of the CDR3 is TGTGCCAGCAGCGACTACAGGGGGCTAATCTACGAGCAGTACTTC. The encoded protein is CASSDYRGLIYEQYF. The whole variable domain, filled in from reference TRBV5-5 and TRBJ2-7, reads DAGVTQSPTHLIKTRGQQVTLRCSPISGHKSVSWYQQVLGQGPQFIFQYYEKEERGRGNFPDRFSARQFPNYSSELNVNALLLGDSALYLCASSDYRGLIYEQYFGPGTRLTVT.

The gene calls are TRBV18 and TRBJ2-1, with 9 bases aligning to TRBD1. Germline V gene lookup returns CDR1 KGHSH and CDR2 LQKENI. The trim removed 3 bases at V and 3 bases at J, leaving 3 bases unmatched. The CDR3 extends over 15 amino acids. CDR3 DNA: TGTGCCAGCTCACCCCGGGACAGGGACTACAATGAGCAGTTCTTC. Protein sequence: CASSPRDRDYNEQFF.

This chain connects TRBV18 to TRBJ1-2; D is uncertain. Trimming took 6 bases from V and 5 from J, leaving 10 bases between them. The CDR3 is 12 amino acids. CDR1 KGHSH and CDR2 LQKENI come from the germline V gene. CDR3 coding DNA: TGTGCCAGCTCGCTAGACCCTTATGGCTACACCTTC. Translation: CASSLDPYGYTF.

CDR3 loop: CASSLDGTSTIQYF. CDR3 in DNA: TGTGCCAGCAGCTTAGACGGGACTAGCACCATTCAGTACTTC. The chain uses TRBV7-8 and TRBJ2-4; 9 bases map to TRBD2. After removal of 1 base from V and 9 bases from J, the junction contained 4 bases not matched to a gene. Germline V CDR1 and CDR2: SGHVS, FQNEAQ. The CDR3 length is 14 residues.

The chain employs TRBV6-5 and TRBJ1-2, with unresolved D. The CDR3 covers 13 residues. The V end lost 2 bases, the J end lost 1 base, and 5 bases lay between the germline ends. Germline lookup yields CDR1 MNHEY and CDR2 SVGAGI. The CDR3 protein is CASSYRNNYGYTF. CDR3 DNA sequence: TGTGCCAGCAGTTACAGGAATAACTATGGCTACACCTTC.

As DNA, the CDR3 is TGCGCCAGCAGCTTCGGGTTTATCTCCTACGAGCAGTACTTC. Translated, it gives CASSFGFISYEQYF. The chain combines TRBV5-1 with TRBJ2-7; D gene unclear. Germline-derived CDR1 and CDR2 are SGHRS and YFSETQ. V was trimmed by 2 bases and J by 0 bases, leaving 9 bases between them. The CDR3 has 14 residues. The full variable domain, rest sourced from reference TRBV5-1 and TRBJ2-7, is KAGVTQTPRYLIKTRGQQVTLSCSPISGHRSVSWYQQTPGQGLQFLFEYFSETQRNKGNFPGRFSGRQFSNSRSEMNVSTLELGDSALYLCASSFGFISYEQYFGPGTRLTVT.

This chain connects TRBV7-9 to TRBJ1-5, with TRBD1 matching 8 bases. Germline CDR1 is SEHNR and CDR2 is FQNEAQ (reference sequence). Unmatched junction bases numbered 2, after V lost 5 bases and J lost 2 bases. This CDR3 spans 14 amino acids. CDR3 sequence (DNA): TGTGCCAGCAGCGAACAGGGGGGCAATCAGCCCCAGCATTTT. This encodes CASSEQGGNQPQHF.

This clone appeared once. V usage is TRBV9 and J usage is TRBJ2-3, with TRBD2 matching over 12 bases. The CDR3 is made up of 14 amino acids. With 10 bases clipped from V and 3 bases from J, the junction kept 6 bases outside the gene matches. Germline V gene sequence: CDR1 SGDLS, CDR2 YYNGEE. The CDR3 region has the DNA TGTGCCGGCTCTACTAGCGGGAGGACAGATACGCAGTATTTT. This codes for CAGSTSGRTDTQYF.

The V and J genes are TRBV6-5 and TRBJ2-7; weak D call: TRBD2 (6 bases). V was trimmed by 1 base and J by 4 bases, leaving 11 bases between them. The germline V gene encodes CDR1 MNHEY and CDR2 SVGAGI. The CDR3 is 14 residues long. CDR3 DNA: TGTGCCAGCAGTTACTTGCGCGGGACTTACGAGCAGTACTTC. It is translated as CASSYLRGTYEQYF.

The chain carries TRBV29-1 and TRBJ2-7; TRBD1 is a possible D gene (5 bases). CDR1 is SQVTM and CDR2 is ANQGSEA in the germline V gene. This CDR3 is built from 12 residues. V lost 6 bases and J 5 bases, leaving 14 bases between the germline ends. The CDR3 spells CSVVTASNEQYF. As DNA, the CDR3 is TGCAGCGTAGTGACAGCCTCTAACGAGCAGTACTTC.

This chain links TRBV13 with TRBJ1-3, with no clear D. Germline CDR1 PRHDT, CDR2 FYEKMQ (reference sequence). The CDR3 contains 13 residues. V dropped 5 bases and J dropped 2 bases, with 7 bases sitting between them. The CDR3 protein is CASSKGAGNTIYF. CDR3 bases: TGTGCCAGCAGCAAGGGAGCTGGAAACACCATATATTTT.

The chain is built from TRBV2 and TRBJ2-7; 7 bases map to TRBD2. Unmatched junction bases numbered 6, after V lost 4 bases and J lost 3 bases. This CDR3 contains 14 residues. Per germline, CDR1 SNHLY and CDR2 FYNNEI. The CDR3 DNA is TGTGCCAGCAGTGTCGAGGGAGGGGTCTACGAGCAGTACTTC. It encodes CASSVEGGVYEQYF.

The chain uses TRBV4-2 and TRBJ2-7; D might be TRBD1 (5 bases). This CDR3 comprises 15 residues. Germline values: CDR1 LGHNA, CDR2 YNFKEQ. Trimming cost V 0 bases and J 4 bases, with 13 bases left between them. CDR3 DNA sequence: TGTGCCAGCAGCCAAGAGTCAGGGCGGTTGTACGAGCAGTACTTC. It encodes CASSQESGRLYEQYF.

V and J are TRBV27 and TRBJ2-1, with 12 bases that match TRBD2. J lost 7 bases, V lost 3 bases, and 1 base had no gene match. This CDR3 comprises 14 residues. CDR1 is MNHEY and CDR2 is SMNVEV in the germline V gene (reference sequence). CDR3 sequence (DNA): TGTGCCAGCAGTTTGACTAGCGGGAGAAATGAGCAGTTCTTC. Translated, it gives CASSLTSGRNEQFF.

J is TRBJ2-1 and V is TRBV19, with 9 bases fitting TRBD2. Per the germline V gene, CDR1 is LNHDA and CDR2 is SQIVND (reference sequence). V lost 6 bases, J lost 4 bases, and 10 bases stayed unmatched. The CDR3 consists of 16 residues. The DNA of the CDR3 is TGTGCCAGTAGAGGGCGGGAGGGCCCAAATTACAATGAGCAGTTCTTC. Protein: CASRGREGPNYNEQFF.